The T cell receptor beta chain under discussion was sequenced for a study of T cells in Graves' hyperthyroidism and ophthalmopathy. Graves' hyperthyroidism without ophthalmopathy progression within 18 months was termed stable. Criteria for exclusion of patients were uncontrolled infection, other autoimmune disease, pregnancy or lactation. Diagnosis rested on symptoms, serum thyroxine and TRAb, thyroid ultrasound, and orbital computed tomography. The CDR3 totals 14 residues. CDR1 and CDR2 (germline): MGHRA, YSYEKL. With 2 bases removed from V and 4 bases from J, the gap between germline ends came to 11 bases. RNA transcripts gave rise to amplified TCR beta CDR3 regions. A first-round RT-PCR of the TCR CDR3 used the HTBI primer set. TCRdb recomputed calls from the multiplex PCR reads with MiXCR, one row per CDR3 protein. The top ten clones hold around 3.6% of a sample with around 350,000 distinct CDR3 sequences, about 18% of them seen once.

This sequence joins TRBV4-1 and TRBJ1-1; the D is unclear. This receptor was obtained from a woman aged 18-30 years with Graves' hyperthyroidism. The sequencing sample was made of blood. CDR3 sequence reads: CASSQPVRSTEAFF. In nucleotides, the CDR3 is TGCGCCAGCAGCCAACCGGTGCGTAGCACTGAAGCTTTCTTT.